Sequencing of this T cell receptor (beta chain) was carried out in a study of control samples from healthy donors and cancer patients. Trimming removed 0 bases from V and 3 bases from J, with 12 bases in between. Germline V gene sequence: CDR1 SGHRS, CDR2 YFSETQ. CDR3 length: 15 amino acids. Profiling relied on immunoSEQ multiplex PCR, and the TCRdb table lists in-frame clones only, not all of them. The sample lists some 250,000 clones; around 80% were seen once. This TCR was sampled from a woman aged 55-69 years with lung cancer. The chain is built from TRBV5-1 and TRBJ1-1; possibly TRBD1 for D (5 bases). Input material: PBMCs. CDR3 bases: TGCGCCAGCAGCTTGGTGATCGGAGGGGACACTGAAGCTTTCTTT. It is translated as CASSLVIGGDTEAFF.